Sequencing of this TCR beta chain was carried out in a study of T cell changes during pregnancy in multiple sclerosis. CDR3 length equals 14 residues. J gave up 7 bases and V 6 bases, and 11 bases lay outside the gene matches. The germline gives CDR1 SGHAT, CDR2 FQNNGV. Produced via immunoSEQ multiplex PCR; TCRdb's table is partial and in-frame only. The sample holds some 49,000 clones, 95% seen once. This rearrangement joins TRBV11-2 to TRBJ2-7; TRBD2 aligns across 8 bases. The TCR sequence derives from a female donor with multiple sclerosis, enrolled in a pregnancy study. The sequencing used CD8+ T cells from peripheral blood mononuclear cells, collected in the first trimester of pregnancy. This CDR3 is CASRLPGGRGEQYF. Written as DNA, the CDR3 is TGTGCCAGCAGATTACCGGGGGGGCGAGGGGAGCAGTACTTC.